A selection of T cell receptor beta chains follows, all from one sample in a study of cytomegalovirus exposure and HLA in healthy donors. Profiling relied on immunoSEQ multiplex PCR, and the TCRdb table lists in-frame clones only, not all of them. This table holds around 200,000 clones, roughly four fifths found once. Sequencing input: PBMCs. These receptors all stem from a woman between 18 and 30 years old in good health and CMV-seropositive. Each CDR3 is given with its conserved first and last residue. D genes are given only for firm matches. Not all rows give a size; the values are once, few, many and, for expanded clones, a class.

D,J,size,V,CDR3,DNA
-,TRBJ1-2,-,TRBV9,CASSVASGGGYTF,TGTGCCAGCAGCGTAGCTTCGGGGGGTGGCTACACCTTC
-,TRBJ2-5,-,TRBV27,CASSLSTEGWQETQYF,TGTGCCAGCAGTTTATCGACGGAGGGGTGGCAAGAGACCCAGTACTTC
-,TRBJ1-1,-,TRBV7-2,CASSRGRWGAFF,TGTGCCAGCAGCCGGGGGAGGTGGGGAGCTTTCTTT
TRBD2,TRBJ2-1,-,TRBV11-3,CASSSTSGGTYNEQFF,TGTGCCAGCAGCTCGACTAGCGGGGGGACCTACAATGAGCAGTTCTTC
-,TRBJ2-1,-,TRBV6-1,CAISESGEQFF,TGTGCCATCAGTGAGTCGGGAGAGCAGTTCTTC
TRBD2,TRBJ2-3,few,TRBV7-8,CASSLGGVAGGTDTQYF,TGTGCCAGCAGCTTAGGGGGAGTAGCGGGGGGCACAGATACGCAGTATTTT
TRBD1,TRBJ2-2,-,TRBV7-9,CAGDRVGGTGELFF,TGTGCCGGCGACAGGGTTGGTGGCACCGGGGAGCTGTTTTTT
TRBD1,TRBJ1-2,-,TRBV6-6,CASSFNTQGAQGGYTF,TGTGCCAGCAGTTTCAACACCCAGGGGGCACAGGGTGGCTACACCTTC
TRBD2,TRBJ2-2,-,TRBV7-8,CASSLAGLAYNTGELFF,TGTGCCAGCAGCTTAGCGGGACTAGCATATAACACCGGGGAGCTGTTTTTT
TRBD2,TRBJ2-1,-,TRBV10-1,CASSPSGGDHNEQFF,TGCGCCAGCAGCCCTAGCGGGGGGGACCACAATGAGCAGTTCTTC
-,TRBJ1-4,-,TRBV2,CASCQEGGTNEKLFF,TGTGCCAGCTGTCAGGAGGGTGGCACTAATGAAAAACTGTTTTTT
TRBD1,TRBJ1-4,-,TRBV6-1,CASRGGTAEKLFF,TGTGCCAGCAGGGGCGGGACAGCCGAAAAACTGTTTTTT
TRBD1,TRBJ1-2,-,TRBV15,CATSSPGQGRPGYGYTF,TGTGCCACCAGCAGTCCGGGACAGGGGCGCCCTGGCTATGGCTACACCTTC
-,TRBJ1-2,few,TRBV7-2,CASSLVGGDEVNTF,TGTGCCAGCAGCTTAGTTGGGGGGGATGAAGTCAACACCTTC
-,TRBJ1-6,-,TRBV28,CASSLRGLSSPLHF,TGTGCCAGCAGTTTACGGGGTCTGAGTTCACCCCTCCACTTT
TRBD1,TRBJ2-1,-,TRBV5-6,CASSIGQGGGNEQFF,TGTGCCAGCAGCATTGGACAGGGAGGAGGCAATGAGCAGTTCTTC
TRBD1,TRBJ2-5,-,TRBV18,CASSQTGKETQYF,TGTGCCAGCTCACAGACAGGGAAGGAGACCCAGTACTTC
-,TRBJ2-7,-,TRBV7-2,CASSVIGGPYEQYF,TGTGCCAGCAGCGTCATCGGGGGGCCTTACGAGCAGTACTTC
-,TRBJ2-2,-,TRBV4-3,CASSQDQGGNTGELFF,TGCGCCAGCAGCCAAGATCAGGGGGGGAACACCGGGGAGCTGTTTTTT
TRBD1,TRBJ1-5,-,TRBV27,CASRARGLILDDQPQHF,TGTGCCAGCAGGGCCAGGGGGCTGATTTTGGATGATCAGCCCCAGCATTTT
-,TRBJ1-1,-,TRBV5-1,CASSPPGQYTEAFF,TGCGCCAGCAGCCCCCCCGGACAGTACACTGAAGCTTTCTTT
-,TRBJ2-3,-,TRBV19,CASSTNTDTQYF,TGTGCCAGTAGTACTAACACAGATACGCAGTATTTT